Presented here are 3 T cell receptor beta chains from one specimen sequenced in a study of T cell repertoires in cytomegalovirus infection. No antigen is known for these receptors. Via MiXCR, TCRdb re-called the reads, giving one row per CDR3 protein. The table lists approximately 990,000 distinct CDR3 sequences, roughly 31% of them singletons. Sequencing used cultured CD8+ T cells from PBMCs, obtained from culture after CMV antigen stimulation. These receptors originate from a human donor in good health (CMV status not recorded). Some clones in this sample may be carry-over from other donors' samples.

The chain's CDR3 is CASGGIFLYGYTF. In DNA form, the CDR3 reads TGTGCCAGCGGTGGAATATTTCTCTATGGCTACACCTTC. This rearrangement joins TRBV6-1 to TRBJ1-2; no clear D. The CDR3 covers 13 residues. CDR1 and CDR2 from the germline V gene are MNHNS and SASEGT. The V end was cut by 8 bases, the J end by 4 bases, with 14 bases between.

The V call is TRBV27, the J call TRBJ2-7, with D possibly TRBD1 on 6 matching bases. Between the trimmed V and J ends, which lost 3 bases and 4 bases, there was a span of 13 bases. The CDR3 runs to 14 residues. Germline CDR1 and CDR2: MNHEY and SMNVEV (reference sequence). CDR3 nucleotide sequence: TGTGCCAGCAGTTTGGTACAGGGTTGGTACGAGCAGTACTTC. Protein: CASSLVQGWYEQYF.

This chain uses TRBV11-3 with TRBJ2-1; 9 nucleotides match TRBD1. Germline values: CDR1 SGHNT, CDR2 YENEEA. J was trimmed by 8 bases and V by 5 bases; bases with no gene match: 7. The CDR3 sequence is 14 residues long. CDR3 nucleotides: TGTGCCAGCAGCGGCTGGACAGGGGACCATGAGCAGTTCTTC. As protein: CASSGWTGDHEQFF.